A single sample is the source of the 12 T cell receptor beta chains below, sequenced in a study of cytomegalovirus exposure and HLA in healthy donors listed by TCRdb under 2017. The protocol used for the library was the immunoSEQ multiplex PCR assay. The multiplex PCR relied on a mix of 60 forward primers for TCR Vbeta segments and 13 reverse primers for TCR Jbeta segments. What TCRdb holds here is the immuneACCESS table cut down to in-frame rearrangements. Part of the clones is not present; checked against another copy, under half of the missing clones reflect an unresolved V gene, and the others are unexplained. This sample holds roughly 110,000 clones; 70% to 80% were observed only once. The top ten constitute less than 3.5% of the sample. The specimen sequenced was PBMCs. These receptors all stem from a female donor in good health and CMV-seronegative.

This clone was seen just once. V gene TRBV2 combines with J gene TRBJ1-6; TRBD1 might be the D (5 bases). CDR1 is SNHLY, CDR2 FYNNEI, per germline. The CDR3 has 14 residues. Trimming took 7 bases from V and 7 from J, leaving 14 bases between them. CDR3 residues: CASTRDSQNSPLHF. DNA of the CDR3: TGTGCCAGCACCAGAGACAGCCAGAATTCACCCCTCCACTTT.

The chain uses TRBV7-9 and TRBJ1-1, with a possible D match to TRBD1 (5 bases). Germline V CDR1 and CDR2: SEHNR, FQNEAQ (reference sequence). The CDR3 has 13 amino acids. Between the trimmed V and J ends, which lost 5 bases and 1 base, there was a span of 8 bases. Here the CDR3 DNA reads TGTGCCAGCAGCCCTCAGGGGAACACTGAAGCTTTCTTT. Amino acid sequence: CASSPQGNTEAFF.

This clone was seen only once. The chain joins TRBV11-2 to TRBJ1-1; D is ambiguous. The V and J ends lost 3 bases and 5 bases respectively, with 16 bases between them. The CDR3 is made up of 15 amino acids. The germline V gene encodes CDR1 SGHAT and CDR2 FQNNGV. The CDR3 bases are TGTGCCAGCAGCTTTACTTTGCTAACCCCAACTGAAGCTTTCTTT. As protein: CASSFTLLTPTEAFF.

J is TRBJ2-1 and V is TRBV5-1; TRBD2 aligns across 9 bases. Trimming took 0 bases from V and 6 from J; bases not matched to a gene: 13. Germline loops: CDR1 SGHRS, CDR2 YFSETQ. CDR3 length: 18 residues. The CDR3 DNA follows: TGCGCCAGCAGCTTGGGTGGTCGCGGGGGGGCCGGGTTCAATGAGCAGTTCTTC. It translates to CASSLGGRGGAGFNEQFF.

At least ten counts were recorded for this clone. The J gene is TRBJ1-1, the V gene TRBV2; D is ambiguous. The CDR3 runs 12 residues. V was cut by 4 bases and J by 4 bases, with 7 bases left in between. Germline V gene lookup returns CDR1 SNHLY and CDR2 FYNNEI. The CDR3 region is CASSGTGTEAFF. DNA of the CDR3: TGTGCCAGCAGTGGAACGGGCACTGAAGCTTTCTTT.

V and J are TRBV28 and TRBJ1-2; D is undetermined. Per germline, CDR1 MDHEN and CDR2 SYDVKM. Trimming stripped 11 bases from V and 0 bases from J, with 22 bases between. The CDR3 is 16 amino acids. CDR3 amino acids: CALSTEIGGANYGYTF. CDR3 nucleotide sequence: TGTGCCTTGTCGACGGAGATCGGAGGAGCTAACTATGGCTACACCTTC.

The chain is built from TRBV27 and TRBJ1-2, with a weak D call TRBD1 (5 bases). Germline loops: CDR1 MNHEY, CDR2 SMNVEV (reference sequence). The CDR3 has 15 amino acids. V lost 5 bases to trimming and J lost 3 bases, with 16 bases between them. CDR3 region: CASSNQGALDYGYTF. Here the CDR3 DNA reads TGTGCCAGCAGTAACCAAGGGGCCTTGGACTATGGCTACACCTTC.

The rearrangement uses TRBV15 and TRBJ2-5, with D possibly TRBD1 on 5 matching bases. The tail of the sequence fits TRBJ2-7 better, so the J call may be wrong. The CDR3 runs to 16 residues. Germline assignment: CDR1 LNHNV and CDR2 YYDKDF (reference sequence). In nucleotides, the CDR3 is TGTGCCACCAGCAGATCCCGACAGAGAACGGGTCACGAGCAGTACTTC. Translating it yields CATSRSRQRTGHEQYF.

The rearrangement joins TRBV30 to TRBJ2-6, with TRBD1 matching over 7 bases. There are 16 residues in the CDR3. Per the germline V gene, CDR1 is GTSNPN and CDR2 is SVGIG (reference sequence). The V gene end was trimmed by 4 bases and the J gene end by 2 bases; junction bases not matched to a gene: 8. The CDR3 here is CAWTGTEKPGANVLTF. In nucleotides, the CDR3 is TGTGCCTGGACCGGGACAGAAAAGCCTGGGGCCAACGTCCTGACTTTC.

This clone showed up just a few times. The CDR3 loop is CASSQDRRGHSYNEQFF. Here the CDR3 DNA reads TGCGCCAGCAGCCAAGACCGGCGGGGGCACTCCTACAATGAGCAGTTCTTC. This chain links TRBV4-1 with TRBJ2-1; D is perhaps TRBD2 (7 bases). With 0 bases removed from V and 0 bases from J, the gap between germline ends came to 12 bases. The CDR3 is 17 residues long. Germline loops: CDR1 MGHRA, CDR2 YSYEKL.

The gene calls are TRBV11-2 and TRBJ2-7, with D possibly being TRBD2 (5 bases). Per the germline V gene, CDR1 is SGHAT and CDR2 is FQNNGV. This CDR3 region has 13 residues. V gave up 0 bases and J gave up 6 bases, with 9 bases separating them. The CDR3 DNA reads TGTGCCAGCAGCTTAGACCCCCGGGGCGAGCAGTACTTC. It translates to CASSLDPRGEQYF. Drawing the rest from reference TRBV11-2 and TRBJ2-7, the complete variable domain is EAGVAQSPRYKIIEKRQSVAFWCNPISGHATLYWYQQILGQGPKLLIQFQNNGVVDDSQLPKDRFSAERLKGVDSTLKIQPAKLEDSAVYLCASSLDPRGEQYFGPGTRLTVT.

The chain recombines TRBV6-5 with TRBJ2-7; possibly TRBD1 for D (7 bases). V was cut by 0 bases and J by 3 bases, with 12 bases left in between. Per germline, CDR1 MNHEY and CDR2 SVGAGI. The CDR3 contains 15 residues. DNA for the CDR3: TGTGCCAGCAGTTACTCGGCAGGGGGGTACTACGAGCAGTACTTC. Encoded protein: CASSYSAGGYYEQYF.